What follows are 32 T cell receptor beta chains derived from one specimen sequenced in a study of T cell responses to AZD1222 COVID-19 vaccine (dated by TCRdb to 2020 to 2022). Taken with the paper, the label for time point translates to: about 28 days (+/-7) after the second vaccine dose. The library relied on the immunoSEQ multiplex PCR assay. The source is immuneACCESS, and TCRdb retained only in-frame sequences with V and J called. Part of the clones is not carried over; for the studies checked, unresolved V genes explain less than half of this, and the remainder is unexplained. The sample yields about 31,000 clones; approximately 87% were counted once. The ten largest make up less than 15% of the sample. The material sequenced was peripheral blood, taken 28 days after the second AZD1222 dose. The receptors stem from an adult who received the AZD1222 COVID-19 vaccine.

The chain joins TRBV12-3 or TRBV12-4 to TRBJ2-7, with 8 bases fitting TRBD1. CDR3 length: 13 residues. With 5 bases clipped from V and 4 bases from J, the junction kept 4 bases outside the gene matches. The DNA of the CDR3 is TGTGCCAGCAGTGCGGGACAGGATTACGAGCAGTACTTC. Translated, it gives CASSAGQDYEQYF.

The chain links TRBV7-9 to TRBJ2-5, with a weak D call TRBD1 (6 bases). The length of the CDR3 is 15 residues. CDR1 is SEHNR and CDR2 is FQNEAQ in the germline V gene (reference sequence). The V end lost 0 bases, the J end lost 7 bases, and 15 bases lay between the germline ends. CDR3 loop: CASSLASSLRGTQYF. In DNA, the CDR3 is TGTGCCAGCAGCTTAGCTTCGTCTCTCAGGGGGACCCAGTACTTC.

This sequence joins TRBV5-1 and TRBJ2-7; 9 nucleotides line up with TRBD1. Germline-derived CDR1 and CDR2 are SGHRS and YFSETQ. This CDR3 spans 14 amino acids. V lost 2 bases, J lost 6 bases, and 6 bases stayed unmatched. The chain's CDR3 is CASSFLLTGGEQYF. Here the CDR3 DNA reads TGCGCCAGCAGCTTCCTACTGACAGGGGGCGAGCAGTACTTC.

Here the CDR3 reads CASSGLGTASYEQYF. The DNA for the CDR3 is TGTGCCAGCAGCGGGTTGGGGACCGCCTCCTACGAGCAGTACTTC. This sequence joins TRBV7-9 and TRBJ2-7; the D gene could be TRBD1 or TRBD2 (5 bases each). Germline V gene lookup returns CDR1 SEHNR and CDR2 FQNEAQ (reference sequence). The V end was cut by 5 bases, the J end by 0 bases, with 14 bases between. The CDR3 has 15 residues.

V is TRBV25-1 and J is TRBJ1-3, with D uncertain. This CDR3 has 14 residues. The V gene lost 6 bases and the J gene lost 0 bases, with 9 bases spanning the gap. Germline V gene lookup returns CDR1 MGHDK and CDR2 SYGVNS. The CDR3 region is CASSPSNSGNTIYF. DNA for the CDR3: TGTGCCAGCAGCCCCTCCAACTCTGGAAACACCATATATTTT.

This clone appeared once. The chain is built from TRBV7-8 and TRBJ1-2, with 8 bases fitting TRBD1. The CDR3 is made up of 17 amino acids. The V gene end was trimmed by 1 base and the J gene end by 0 bases; junction bases not matched to a gene: 7. Germline-derived CDR1 and CDR2 are SGHVS and FQNEAQ. The CDR3 nucleotides read TGTGCCAGCAGCTTAGATGGACAGGGCAAGCCTAACTATGGCTACACCTTC. Residues: CASSLDGQGKPNYGYTF.

The chain combines TRBV11-1 with TRBJ2-3, with TRBD1 as a possible D gene (7 bases). Germline lookup yields CDR1 SGHAT and CDR2 FQDESV (reference sequence). The CDR3 is 15 residues long. The V and J ends lost 4 bases and 5 bases respectively, with 16 bases between them. The CDR3 region is CASSSEGARGDTQYF. CDR3 DNA: TGTGCCAGCAGCTCGGAGGGGGCGCGAGGAGATACGCAGTATTTT.

The chain combines TRBV15 with TRBJ2-2, with TRBD1 as a possible D gene (7 bases). This CDR3 region has 15 residues. V was clipped by 5 bases and J by 5 bases, with 15 bases between them. Germline-derived CDR1 and CDR2 are LNHNV and YYDKDF (reference sequence). CDR3 sequence: CATSGGGRGTGELFF. CDR3 nucleotide sequence: TGTGCCACCAGCGGAGGGGGCAGGGGTACCGGGGAGCTGTTTTTT.

The chain employs TRBV18 and TRBJ2-1; either TRBD1 or TRBD2 may supply D (6 bases each). Germline V gene lookup returns CDR1 KGHSH and CDR2 LQKENI. V was trimmed by 6 bases and J by 10 bases, leaving 13 bases between them. This CDR3 contains 12 residues. For the CDR3, the DNA is TGTGCCAGCTCCCGGGGGCTAGAAGAGCAGTTCTTC. The encoded protein is CASSRGLEEQFF. The complete variable domain, with remaining parts taken from reference TRBV18 and TRBJ2-1, reads NAGVMQNPRHLVRRRGQEARLRCSPMKGHSHVYWYRQLPEEGLKFMVYLQKENIIDESGMPKERFSAEFPKEGPSILRIQQVVRGDSAAYFCASSRGLEEQFFGPGTRLTVL.

The chain employs TRBV18 and TRBJ2-7, with TRBD2 matching 8 bases. The length of the CDR3 is 15 residues. Germline assignment: CDR1 KGHSH and CDR2 LQKENI. The junction had 6 bases not matched to a gene; V was cut back by 3 bases and J by 2 bases. CDR3 sequence reads: CASSPPAGAAYEQYF. CDR3 coding DNA: TGTGCCAGCTCACCGCCAGCGGGGGCCGCCTACGAGCAGTACTTC.

J is TRBJ2-7 and V is TRBV6-6; D gene uncertain. The CDR3 extends over 13 amino acids. Trimming took 6 bases from V and 5 from J, leaving 14 bases between them. Germline values: CDR1 MNHNY, CDR2 SVGAGI (reference sequence). In nucleotides, the CDR3 is TGTGCCAGCAGCCCCGGCGGATCCCACGAGCAGTACTTC. It is translated as CASSPGGSHEQYF.

This rearrangement joins TRBV5-4 to TRBJ2-3; weak D call: TRBD2 (5 bases). Trimming stripped 4 bases from V and 2 bases from J, with 14 bases between. The CDR3 is 15 residues long. Germline V CDR1 and CDR2: SGHNT, YYREEE (reference sequence). Written as DNA, the CDR3 is TGTGCCAGCAGCCTCGGGAAAGACCCCACAGATACGCAGTATTTT. Translated: CASSLGKDPTDTQYF.

The V gene is TRBV28, the J gene TRBJ1-1; no clear D gene. Germline loops: CDR1 MDHEN, CDR2 SYDVKM. This CDR3 has 14 amino acids. Trimming took 3 bases from V and 0 from J, leaving 8 bases between them. In DNA, the CDR3 is TGTGCCAGCAGTTTGGCTAGATTGAACACTGAAGCTTTCTTT. It specifies CASSLARLNTEAFF.

The CDR3 here is CASSGQGNNQPQHF. In nucleotides, the CDR3 is TGTGCCAGCAGTGGACAGGGGAACAATCAGCCCCAGCATTTT. V and J are TRBV2 and TRBJ1-5; 8 positions match TRBD1. Trimming cost V 4 bases and J 3 bases; bases outside gene matches: 2. Germline V CDR1 and CDR2: SNHLY, FYNNEI. The CDR3 runs to 14 residues.

The J gene is TRBJ2-3, the V gene TRBV6-2 or TRBV6-3; a possible D gene is TRBD1 (5 bases). CDR1 is MNHEY and CDR2 is SVGEGT in the germline V gene. Trimming left V 5 bases short and J 2 bases short, with 11 bases between. The CDR3 is 14 residues long. CDR3 sequence reads: CASSQGRNTDTQYF. The CDR3 nucleotides read TGTGCCAGCAGTCAGGGAAGAAACACAGATACGCAGTATTTT.

Only a few counts were recorded for this clone. V gene TRBV11-2 combines with J gene TRBJ2-3, with D possibly being TRBD2 (6 bases). The CDR3 has 15 residues. Germline-derived CDR1 and CDR2 are SGHAT and FQNNGV. Trimming removed 5 bases from V and 2 bases from J, with 14 bases in between. CDR3 bases: TGTGCCAGCAGCCCACGGGACTCCTACACAGATACGCAGTATTTT. Its protein is CASSPRDSYTDTQYF.

The genes are TRBV7-2 and TRBJ1-2; 8 positions agree with TRBD1. CDR1 and CDR2 (germline): SGHTA, FQGNSA. V lost 5 bases and J lost 7; bases outside the gene matches: 15. The CDR3 spans 16 residues. The CDR3 region is CASSTSPGQGRSGYTF. The CDR3 nucleotides are TGTGCCAGCAGCACCTCACCCGGACAGGGAAGAAGTGGCTACACCTTC.

The chain couples TRBV27 to TRBJ1-2, with TRBD1 matching over 7 bases. Germline assignment: CDR1 MNHEY and CDR2 SMNVEV (reference sequence). V trimming: 5 bases; J trimming: 4 bases; junction bases outside the gene matches: 7. The CDR3 contains 14 residues. The CDR3: CASSRTGDLYGYTF. The CDR3 nucleotides are TGTGCCAGCAGTAGGACAGGAGACCTCTATGGCTACACCTTC.

CDR3 region: CASNSAKLAKNIQYF. In DNA form, the CDR3 reads TGTGCCAGCAACTCGGCCAAACTAGCCAAAAACATTCAGTACTTC. This chain joins TRBV21-1 and TRBJ2-4. TRBV21-1 is flagged as a pseudogene. The CDR3 is made up of 15 amino acids.

The chain couples TRBV12-3 or TRBV12-4 to TRBJ2-1; unclear D gene. This CDR3 contains 13 residues. The V end was cut by 3 bases, the J end by 10 bases, with 13 bases between. Here the CDR3 reads CASSFFDPPEQFF. CDR3 nucleotide sequence: TGTGCCAGCAGTTTCTTTGACCCGCCAGAGCAGTTCTTC.

This chain links TRBV7-8 with TRBJ1-2; 9 positions agree with TRBD1. This CDR3 contains 15 residues. V was clipped by 3 bases and J by 7 bases; unmatched bases: 9. Germline CDR1 reads SGHVS; CDR2 reads FQNEAQ. The CDR3 region has the DNA TGTGCCAGCAGCTTTTCTACAGGGGGCTTGGGTGGCTACACCTTC. Its translation: CASSFSTGGLGGYTF.

This clone was counted once. This chain uses TRBV18 with TRBJ1-3, with D possibly matching TRBD1 (6 bases). The CDR3 runs 16 residues. Trimming removed 2 bases from V and 0 bases from J, with 11 bases in between. In germline, CDR1 is KGHSH, CDR2 LQKENI. The CDR3 DNA follows: TGTGCCAGCTCACCAATTTACAGGGCCTCTGGAAACACCATATATTTT. Translated: CASSPIYRASGNTIYF.

The chain carries TRBV12-3 or TRBV12-4 and TRBJ2-7, with 7 bases identical to TRBD1. The CDR3 covers 13 residues. The V segment lost 2 bases and the J segment 4 bases; nucleotides outside the gene matches: 2. The CDR3 bases are TGTGCCAGCAGTTTATACAGGGGTTACGAGCAGTACTTC. Translation gives CASSLYRGYEQYF.

The chain uses TRBV29-1 and TRBJ1-5; D is possibly TRBD1 (6 bases). Germline assignment: CDR1 SQVTM and CDR2 ANQGSEA. The CDR3 is 12 amino acids. The ends were cut back, 4 bases at V and 6 bases at J, with 10 bases in the middle. The CDR3 sequence: CSVGEQGQPQHF. CDR3 DNA: TGCAGCGTTGGCGAACAGGGTCAGCCCCAGCATTTT. The whole variable domain, remainder taken from reference TRBV29-1 and TRBJ1-5, is SAVISQKPSRDICQRGTSLTIQCQVDSQVTMMFWYRQQPGQSLTLIATANQGSEATYESGFVIDKFPISRPNLTFSTLTVSNMSPEDSSIYLCSVGEQGQPQHFGDGTRLSIL.

The rearrangement uses TRBV12-3 or TRBV12-4 and TRBJ1-2; weak D call: TRBD1 (6 bases). The CDR3 is 13 amino acids. V was trimmed by 2 bases and J by 8 bases, leaving 12 bases between them. The CDR3 DNA follows: TGTGCCAGCAGTTTAATTTCGGGGGGCGGCTACACCTTC. It specifies CASSLISGGGYTF.

The V call is TRBV11-3, the J call TRBJ1-3; no clear D gene. This CDR3 contains 13 residues. Germline loops: CDR1 SGHNT, CDR2 YENEEA. V lost 4 bases and J lost 0, with 4 bases in between. The CDR3 DNA reads as TGTGCCAGCAGCTGGAGCTCTGGAAACACCATATATTTT. Amino acids: CASSWSSGNTIYF.

This chain uses TRBV30 with TRBJ1-3; no firm D call. Germline loops: CDR1 GTSNPN, CDR2 SVGIG (reference sequence). Trimming removed 0 bases from V and 4 bases from J, with 4 bases in between. The CDR3 consists of 12 residues. The CDR3 protein is CAWSVTGNTIYF. CDR3 nucleotide sequence: TGTGCCTGGAGTGTAACAGGAAACACCATATATTTT.

V usage is TRBV7-9 and J usage is TRBJ2-7, with 8 bases identical to TRBD2. V was clipped by 7 bases and J by 0 bases; unmatched bases: 2. The V gene's germline CDR1 is SEHNR and CDR2 FQNEAQ (reference sequence). The CDR3 is 13 residues long. In DNA form, the CDR3 reads TGTGCCAGCACTGCGGGGGGCTCCTACGAGCAGTACTTC. This codes for CASTAGGSYEQYF.

The DNA of the CDR3 is TGTGCCAGCAGTGAAAGCCTCTACGAGCAGTACTTC. Protein sequence: CASSESLYEQYF. The chain has TRBV2 and TRBJ2-7, with D unclear. V was shortened by 2 bases and J by 3 bases, with 5 bases between the two germline ends. The CDR3 is 12 amino acids. In germline, CDR1 is SNHLY, CDR2 FYNNEI. Based on the CDR3 plus reference TRBV2 and TRBJ2-7, the full variable domain is EPEVTQTPSHQVTQMGQEVILRCVPISNHLYFYWYRQILGQKVEFLVSFYNNEISEKSEIFDDQFSVERPDGSNFTLKIRSTKLEDSAMYFCASSESLYEQYFGPGTRLTVT.

This chain connects TRBV7-9 to TRBJ1-2, with D tentatively TRBD1 (6 bases). The CDR3 consists of 13 residues. Germline V lookup: CDR1 SEHNR, CDR2 FQNEAQ (reference sequence). V was pared by 4 bases and J by 8 bases, with 14 bases between. CDR3 coding DNA: TGTGCCAGCAGCTCCCGGACAGTTCTGGGCTACACCTTC. This codes for CASSSRTVLGYTF.

The V and J genes are TRBV7-6 and TRBJ1-2, with a weak D call TRBD1 (5 bases). The ends were cut back, 3 bases at V and 6 bases at J, with 14 bases in the middle. This CDR3 contains 14 residues. The germline gives CDR1 SGHVS, CDR2 FNYEAQ. This chain's CDR3 is CASSFLLGGDGYTF. For the CDR3, the DNA is TGTGCCAGCAGCTTCCTACTGGGGGGTGATGGCTACACCTTC.

The chain recombines TRBV5-4 with TRBJ2-7; a weak D match, TRBD1 (6 bases). This CDR3 has 15 amino acids. Germline V gives CDR1 SGHNT, CDR2 YYREEE (reference sequence). With 0 bases removed from V and 2 bases from J, the gap between germline ends came to 12 bases. CDR3 loop: CASSLGGPFTYEQYF. Here the CDR3 DNA reads TGTGCCAGCAGCTTGGGGGGGCCCTTTACCTACGAGCAGTACTTC.